This T cell receptor beta chain was recovered during a study of early T cells in non-severe SARS-CoV-2 infection. Study-wide context: Sequencing used unsorted whole-blood bulk RNA, so chains lack pairing. Overall study results and limits: VDJdb matching, biased toward anti-spike CD8 responses, missed private and CD4 specificities.

V lost 7 bases, J lost 0 bases, and 12 bases lay in between. This CDR3 has 14 residues. Attached unique molecular identifiers marked individual cDNA molecules. TCRdb re-called the 5' RACE reads with MiXCR, one entry per CDR3 protein. Of 110,000 or so distinct CDR3 sequences listed, 9% to 13% are singletons. This clonotype was detected many times. Its antigen is undetermined. This clonotype was sampled from an adult who was a healthcare worker with PCR-confirmed SARS-CoV-2 infection or an uninfected control (not recorded which). The material sequenced was whole blood. V is TRBV12-3 or TRBV12-4 and J is TRBJ1-1, with D maybe TRBD1 (5 bases). In DNA form, the CDR3 reads TGTGCCAGCAATATTGGGGGTTTGAACACTGAAGCTTTCTTT. Translating it yields CASNIGGLNTEAFF.